The TCR beta chain described here comes from a study of cytomegalovirus exposure and HLA in healthy donors. The wider study: The roughly 120 validation repertoires were reported in a later analysis to have been generated on the same platform as the roughly 630 first-cohort repertoires. Study-wide findings and caveats: It was reportedly the case that the classifier diagnosed cytomegalovirus status with high specificity and sensitivity. In the approximately 120 validation repertoires, a later analysis found that first-cohort TCR clusters tended to co-occur.

In the case of this clone: Antigen: not known.

The CDR3 is made up of 13 amino acids. The germline gives CDR1 MNHNY, CDR2 SVGAGI (reference sequence). The V and J ends lost 5 bases and 2 bases respectively, with 9 bases between them. Clones were read by immunoSEQ multiplex PCR, and TCRdb kept only the in-frame ones, dropping some. The table records roughly 250,000 clones, about 90% of them present only once. Separate from the 666-subject first cohort, the roughly 120-subject validation cohort was the one that the donors belonged to. This clonotype was sampled from a woman in her twenties or thirties in good health and CMV-seropositive. Sequenced sample: PBMCs. V and J are TRBV6-6 and TRBJ1-2; D possibly corresponds to TRBD1 (6 bases). The CDR3 loop is CASSRGGNYGYTF. CDR3 sequence (DNA): TGTGCCAGCAGTAGGGGGGGGAACTATGGCTACACCTTC.